This T cell receptor beta chain was sequenced in a study of identical twins. Study outcomes and limitations: Out-of-frame alpha sequences that twins shared showed excess low generation probability.

This clonotype was found a few times. Its matching antigen is unknown. It was template switching that added a universal primer site, and there were unique molecular identifiers on the cDNA. TCRdb re-called the 5' RACE reads through MiXCR, storing one row per CDR3 protein. The top ten clones hold roughly 4% of a sample with roughly 750,000 distinct CDR3 sequences, 21% of them seen once. Separately, the same data were catalogued under a study of T cells expressing NK-cell markers. This second report adds: One of the eight sequenced donors was seronegative, whereas the other seven were HCMV-seropositive. The use of an anti-gamma-delta TCR antibody, which was added in several experiments, restricted sorting to T cells expressing alpha-beta TCR.

The origin of this receptor is a woman aged 18-29 years in good health. Sequenced sample: PBMCs.

The CDR3 here is CASKAGGAGTEAFF. The CDR3 region has the DNA TGCGCCAGCAAGGCAGGGGGCGCGGGGACTGAAGCTTTCTTT. This chain joins TRBV5-1 and TRBJ1-1; 8 bases map to TRBD1. This CDR3 has 14 residues. V dropped 6 bases and J dropped 5; count of bases not matched to a gene: 9. Germline loops: CDR1 SGHRS, CDR2 YFSETQ.